A selection of T cell receptor beta chains follows, all from one sample in a study of blood T cell repertoires in COVID-19. Libraries were prepared by immunoSEQ multiplex PCR; TCRdb keeps only in-frame clonotypes and omits some of them. Of 200,000 or so clones listed, approximately 81% are singletons. The specimen sequenced was peripheral blood. The receptors were sampled from a human donor in a cohort sampled during active COVID-19. CDR3s include the opening cysteine and the closing phenylalanine or tryptophan. The order of the fields is CDR3 protein, CDR3 DNA, V gene, D gene, clone size, J gene. A D gene is named only where the DNA matches it firmly. Rows give clone size only sometimes, using once, few, many, or a class for an expanded clone.

CSVEDVPANYGYTF,TGCAGCGTGGAGGACGTGCCAGCTAACTATGGCTACACCTTC,TRBV29-1,-,-,TRBJ1-2
CASSVLPRGNNSPLHF,TGTGCCAGCAGCGTCCTTCCCAGGGGTAACAATTCACCCCTCCACTTT,TRBV9,-,-,TRBJ1-6
CASSYPGSYGYTF,TGTGCCAGCAGTTACCCGGGGAGCTATGGCTACACCTTC,TRBV6-5,-,-,TRBJ1-2
CASRPAGGNNEQFF,TGTGCCAGCAGGCCCGCAGGTGGAAACAATGAGCAGTTCTTC,TRBV6-5,-,-,TRBJ2-1
CASSFPGASYEQYF,TGTGCCAGCAGCTTCCCAGGGGCGTCCTACGAGCAGTACTTC,TRBV5-5,-,-,TRBJ2-7
CASTQAGAYNEQFF,TGTGCCAGCACCCAAGCGGGAGCTTACAATGAGCAGTTCTTC,TRBV7-9,TRBD2,-,TRBJ2-1
CASSQGTSGDTQYF,TGTGCCAGCAGCCAAGGGACTAGCGGGGATACGCAGTATTTT,TRBV3-1/TRBV3-2,TRBD2,-,TRBJ2-3
CSASAGGSLKETQYF,TGCAGCGCCTCAGCGGGGGGGTCACTAAAAGAGACCCAGTACTTC,TRBV29-1,TRBD2,-,TRBJ2-5
CASSREGAQYNEQFF,TGTGCCAGCAGCCGAGAAGGAGCGCAGTACAATGAGCAGTTCTTC,TRBV7-8,-,-,TRBJ2-1
CASSQDLFRDRVYEQYF,TGCGCCAGCAGCCAAGATTTGTTTCGGGACAGGGTCTACGAGCAGTACTTC,TRBV4-1,TRBD1,few,TRBJ2-7
CATRGGANYGYTF,TGTGCCACCCGGGGAGGGGCAAACTATGGCTACACCTTC,TRBV6-5,-,-,TRBJ1-2
CASSPGPRGVGNTIYF,TGTGCCAGCTCACCCGGACCCAGGGGCGTCGGAAACACCATATATTTT,TRBV18,-,-,TRBJ1-3
CATSRRGSVETQYF,TGTGCCACCAGTAGACGCGGGAGCGTAGAGACCCAGTACTTC,TRBV24-1,TRBD2,-,TRBJ2-5
CASSLLSGRALDTQYF,TGTGCCAGCAGCTTGCTTAGCGGGAGGGCTTTAGATACGCAGTATTTT,TRBV5-4,TRBD2,-,TRBJ2-3
CAIGVTGDTEAFF,TGTGCCATCGGAGTGACAGGGGACACTGAAGCTTTCTTT,TRBV10-3,TRBD1,-,TRBJ1-1
CASSLRRTGASTDTQYF,TGTGCCAGCAGTCTTCGCCGGACAGGGGCGAGCACAGATACGCAGTATTTT,TRBV2,TRBD1,-,TRBJ2-3
CASRINRETQYF,TGTGCCAGCAGGATAAACAGGGAGACCCAGTACTTC,TRBV25-1,-,few,TRBJ2-5
CSVTGGSDGYTF,TGCAGCGTAACAGGGGGCAGCGATGGCTACACCTTC,TRBV29-1,TRBD1,-,TRBJ1-2
CASSDGWTGGGRPQHF,TGTGCCAGCAGTGACGGCTGGACAGGGGGCGGGAGGCCCCAGCATTTT,TRBV6-1,TRBD1,-,TRBJ1-5
CASSAELAYNEQFF,TGTGCCAGCAGCGCGGAACTAGCCTACAATGAGCAGTTCTTC,TRBV9,-,-,TRBJ2-1
CSVDDWGRRETQYF,TGCAGCGTTGATGATTGGGGGCGAAGGGAGACCCAGTACTTC,TRBV29-1,-,-,TRBJ2-5
CASSYGTGHEKLFF,TGCGCCAGCAGCTACGGGACAGGGCATGAAAAACTGTTTTTT,TRBV5-1,TRBD1,-,TRBJ1-4
CASSSPGGTEAFF,TGTGCCAGCAGTTCTCCAGGGGGCACTGAAGCTTTCTTT,TRBV28,TRBD1,few,TRBJ1-1
CASSMEGPFSGANVLTF,TGTGCCAGTAGTATGGAGGGACCGTTCTCTGGGGCCAACGTCCTGACTTTC,TRBV19,-,-,TRBJ2-6
CASSPLGTGEQQFF,TGTGCCAGCTCACCGCTTGGGACAGGGGAGCAGCAGTTCTTC,TRBV18,TRBD1,-,TRBJ2-1
CASSPVTGSGEKLFF,TGTGCCAGCAGCCCAGTAACAGGGTCTGGGGAAAAACTGTTTTTT,TRBV3-1/TRBV3-2,-,-,TRBJ1-4
CASNAQAGGGDTQYF,TGTGCCAGCAACGCGCAAGCTGGGGGAGGCGATACGCAGTATTTT,TRBV7-9,-,-,TRBJ2-3
CASSRTSGVGTEAFF,TGTGCCAGCAGCCGAACCTCAGGGGTGGGGACTGAAGCTTTCTTT,TRBV5-5,-,-,TRBJ1-1
CASSTRPGPQDEQYF,TGCGCCAGCAGCACCCGCCCAGGGCCCCAGGACGAGCAGTACTTC,TRBV5-1,-,-,TRBJ2-7
CSVGTTRSGELFF,TGCAGCGTTGGGACAACGCGGAGCGGGGAGCTGTTTTTT,TRBV29-1,-,-,TRBJ2-2
CASSNREETQYF,TGTGCCAGTAGCAACAGAGAAGAGACCCAGTACTTC,TRBV19,-,-,TRBJ2-5
CASSPYYSSGNTIYF,TGTGCCAGCAGCCCCTATTACAGCTCTGGAAACACCATATATTTT,TRBV7-2,-,-,TRBJ1-3
CASQDRAKNIQYF,TGTGCCAGCCAAGATAGAGCCAAAAACATTCAGTACTTC,TRBV28,-,-,TRBJ2-4
CASRTGFNTGELFF,TGTGCCAGTAGAACAGGGTTTAACACCGGGGAGCTGTTTTTT,TRBV6-5,-,-,TRBJ2-2
CASSPRRANEQFF,TGTGCCAGCTCACCACGGAGGGCGAATGAGCAGTTCTTC,TRBV18,-,-,TRBJ2-1
CASSLLRDTYNSPLHF,TGTGCCAGCAGCTTACTCAGGGACACCTATAATTCACCCCTCCACTTT,TRBV11-2,-,-,TRBJ1-6
CASGTIGGSNQPQHF,TGTGCCAGTGGGACCATTGGGGGGAGCAATCAGCCCCAGCATTTT,TRBV19,-,-,TRBJ1-5
CASSRLQGAEAFF,TGTGCCAGCAGCCGACTACAGGGGGCTGAAGCTTTCTTT,TRBV3-1/TRBV3-2,TRBD1,once,TRBJ1-1
CSGLHDNSYNEQFF,TGCAGCGGCCTACACGACAACTCCTACAATGAGCAGTTCTTC,TRBV29-1,-,-,TRBJ2-1
CAISANEKLFF,TGTGCCATCAGCGCGAATGAAAAACTGTTTTTT,TRBV10-3,-,-,TRBJ1-4
CASAEGRGRGSDEQFF,TGTGCCTCCGCAGAGGGTCGGGGGAGAGGGTCCGATGAGCAGTTCTTC,TRBV19,-,once,TRBJ2-1
CASTRQAADYGYTF,TGTGCCAGCACCCGACAGGCAGCGGACTATGGCTACACCTTC,TRBV6-5,-,-,TRBJ1-2
CAWSRSGEQFF,TGTGCCTGGAGTCGGTCGGGTGAGCAGTTCTTC,TRBV30,-,-,TRBJ2-1
CASGSNLQELRGYTF,TGTGCTAGTGGTTCCAACTTACAGGAACTACGCGGCTACACCTTC,TRBV12-5,-,-,TRBJ1-2
CASSREVQGAGGYTF,TGTGCCAGCAGCCGGGAAGTACAGGGGGCTGGTGGCTACACCTTC,TRBV14,TRBD1,-,TRBJ1-2
CASSLASHNEQFF,TGTGCCAGCAGTTTGGCTAGCCACAATGAGCAGTTCTTC,TRBV27,-,-,TRBJ2-1
CASSFEPSNSPLHF,TGTGCCAGCAGCTTCGAACCGAGTAATTCACCCCTCCACTTT,TRBV5-5,-,-,TRBJ1-6
CASSQTWSGGIALGGANVLTF,TGTGCCAGCAGCCAAACTTGGAGCGGGGGGATAGCTTTAGGTGGGGCCAACGTCCTGACTTTC,TRBV4-2,TRBD2,-,TRBJ2-6
CASSSGYSTGELFF,TGTGCCAGCAGCTCGGGGTATAGTACCGGGGAGCTGTTTTTT,TRBV7-8,-,-,TRBJ2-2
CASSLWGVEAFF,TGTGCCAGCAGTTTATGGGGGGTCGAAGCTTTCTTT,TRBV12-3/TRBV12-4,-,-,TRBJ1-1
CASGQNTGELFF,TGTGCCAGTGGACAGAACACCGGGGAGCTGTTTTTT,TRBV2,-,-,TRBJ2-2